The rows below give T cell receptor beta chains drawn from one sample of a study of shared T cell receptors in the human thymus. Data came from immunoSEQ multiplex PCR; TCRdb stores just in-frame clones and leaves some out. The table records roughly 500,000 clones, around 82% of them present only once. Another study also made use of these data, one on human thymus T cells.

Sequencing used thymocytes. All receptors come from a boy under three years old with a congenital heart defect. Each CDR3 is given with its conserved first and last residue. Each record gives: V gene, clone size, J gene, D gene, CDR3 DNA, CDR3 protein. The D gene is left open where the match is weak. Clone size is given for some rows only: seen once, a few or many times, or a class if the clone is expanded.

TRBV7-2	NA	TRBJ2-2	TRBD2	TGTGCCAGCAGGCGACTAGCGCCCGGGGAGCTGTTTTTT	CASRRLAPGELFF
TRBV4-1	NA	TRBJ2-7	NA	TGCGCCAGCAGTGGGGGGTCCTACGAGCAGTACTTC	CASSGGSYEQYF
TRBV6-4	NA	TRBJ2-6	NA	TGTGCCAGCAGTCCCTCGGGGTGGCCCTCTGGGGCCAACGTCCTGACTTTC	CASSPSGWPSGANVLTF
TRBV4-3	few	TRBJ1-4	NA	TGCGCCAGCAGCCAAGTCTCCCAGGGGCAGGCTAATGAAAAACTGTTTTTT	CASSQVSQGQANEKLFF
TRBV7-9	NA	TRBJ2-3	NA	TGTGCCAGCAGTTTAACCGCAGGGAGCACAGATACGCAGTATTTT	CASSLTAGSTDTQYF
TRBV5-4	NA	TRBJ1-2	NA	TGTGCCAGCAGCTCTGGACAGCATCTGTATGGCTACACCTTC	CASSSGQHLYGYTF
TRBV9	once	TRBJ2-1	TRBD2	TGTGCCAGCAGCATAAGCGGGAGGGCCTACAATGAGCAGTTCTTC	CASSISGRAYNEQFF
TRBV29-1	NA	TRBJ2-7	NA	TGCAGCGTTGCGGCCTGGTTGGAGCGGAGCTCCTACGAGCAGTACTTC	CSVAAWLERSSYEQYF
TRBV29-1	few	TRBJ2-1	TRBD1	TGCAGCACTTATCCCTTGTTCCCGGGACAGGGGTTTGATGAGCAGTTCTTC	CSTYPLFPGQGFDEQFF
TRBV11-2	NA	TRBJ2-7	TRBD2	TGTGCCAGCAGCTTAGAGGGGGGACTAGCGGAGCCCTACGAGCAGTACTTC	CASSLEGGLAEPYEQYF
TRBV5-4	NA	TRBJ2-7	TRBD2	TGTGCCAGCAGCCTCGGACTAGCGGGATTCTACGAGCAGTACTTC	CASSLGLAGFYEQYF
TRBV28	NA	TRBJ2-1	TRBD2	TGTGCCAGCAGACCCAGCGGGAGTTTGGACAATGAGCAGTTCTTC	CASRPSGSLDNEQFF
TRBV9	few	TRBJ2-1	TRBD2	TGTGCCAGCAGCCCCCTAGCGGGAGCGTACAATGAGCAGTTCTTC	CASSPLAGAYNEQFF
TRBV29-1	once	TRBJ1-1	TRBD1	TGCAGCGCCCGGCAGGGGGCCACTGAAGCTTTCTTT	CSARQGATEAFF
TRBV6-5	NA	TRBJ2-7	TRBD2	TGTGCCAGCCCCTCAACGGGGGGGAAGGGGGAGCAGTACTTC	CASPSTGGKGEQYF
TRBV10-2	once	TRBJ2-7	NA	TGCGCCAGCAGTGAGTCTGGAGGGACGGGGGAGCAGTACTTC	CASSESGGTGEQYF
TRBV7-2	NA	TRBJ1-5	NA	TGTGCCAGCAGCTCCTCGGCAGGGTTTGGACAGCCCCAGCATTTT	CASSSSAGFGQPQHF
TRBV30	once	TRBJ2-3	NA	TGTGCCTACCGTAACGGGCCGGGACTTCCAGATACGCAGTATTTT	CAYRNGPGLPDTQYF
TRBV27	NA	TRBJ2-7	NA	TGTGCCAGCAGACAGGTCAGAGGAAAGGACTACGAGCAGTACTTC	CASRQVRGKDYEQYF
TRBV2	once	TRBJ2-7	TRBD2	TGTGCCAGCAGCGACATGGGACTAGCGGGCCCCTACGAGCAGTACTTC	CASSDMGLAGPYEQYF
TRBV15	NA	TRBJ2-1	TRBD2	TGTGCCACCAGCAGAGATCGCCCCCCGGCTAGCGGATACTACAATGAGCAGTTCTTC	CATSRDRPPASGYYNEQFF
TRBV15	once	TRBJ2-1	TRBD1	TGTGCCACCAGCGGCGGACAGGGCTACAATGAGCAGTTCTTC	CATSGGQGYNEQFF
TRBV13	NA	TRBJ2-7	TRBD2	TGTGCCAGCAGCTGGGCGGGAGGGCCCGACGAGCAGTACTTC	CASSWAGGPDEQYF
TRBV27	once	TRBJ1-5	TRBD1	TGTGCCAGCAGTGCGGACAGGGTGGGCAATCAGCCCCAGCATTTT	CASSADRVGNQPQHF
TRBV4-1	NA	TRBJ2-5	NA	TGCGCCAGCAGCCAAGATAAGGGGGAGGGTGAGACCCAGTACTTC	CASSQDKGEGETQYF
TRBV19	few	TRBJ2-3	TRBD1	TGTGCCAGTAGTATTGGGACAGCAACAGATACGCAGTATTTT	CASSIGTATDTQYF
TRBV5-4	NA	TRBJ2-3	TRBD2	TGTGCCAGCAGCCGGACCGGACTAGCTACAGATACGCAGTATTTT	CASSRTGLATDTQYF
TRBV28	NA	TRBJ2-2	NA	TGTGCCAGCAGTCAGTGGGTAGCTACCGGGGAGCTGTTTTTT	CASSQWVATGELFF
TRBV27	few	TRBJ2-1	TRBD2	TGTGCCAGCAGTCCGACTAGCGCTCCTATAAGACCAATGTCCCTCCCCATCGATGAGCAGTTCTTC	CASSPTSAPIRPMSLPIDEQFF
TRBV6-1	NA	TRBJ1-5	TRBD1	TGTGCCAGCAGTGAGGAAACCGGGACAGCTAATCAGCCCCAGCATTTT	CASSEETGTANQPQHF
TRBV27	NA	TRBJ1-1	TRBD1	TGTGCCAGCAGCCCCCTTTTGACTCCGGGACAGGGCATGTGGGGTGAAGCTTTCTTT	CASSPLLTPGQGMWGEAFF
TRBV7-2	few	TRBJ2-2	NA	TGTGCCAGCAGCTTAGAGCCCCGCCCTAGGAGGATCGGGGAGCTGTTTTTT	CASSLEPRPRRIGELFF
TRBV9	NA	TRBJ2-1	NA	TGTGCCAGCAGCGTACCCGCTAGCGACAATGAGCAGTTCTTC	CASSVPASDNEQFF
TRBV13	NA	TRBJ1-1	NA	TGTGCCAGCAGCTCAGACCCCCGAAGAGGAATGAACACTGAAGCTTTCTTT	CASSSDPRRGMNTEAFF
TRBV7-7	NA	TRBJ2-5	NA	TGTGCTAGCAGCTTACAACAGGGTGGGGAGACCCAGTACTTC	CASSLQQGGETQYF
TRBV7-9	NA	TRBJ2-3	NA	TGTGCCAGCAGCCCAAACACGTCTCAAGATACGCAGTATTTT	CASSPNTSQDTQYF
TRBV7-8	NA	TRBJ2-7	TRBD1	TGTGCCAGCAGCCGTCACCAGGGGGCGGGGGAGCAGTACTTC	CASSRHQGAGEQYF
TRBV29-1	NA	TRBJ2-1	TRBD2	TGCAGCGCCTCCGGGACTATCTACAATGAGCAGTTCTTC	CSASGTIYNEQFF
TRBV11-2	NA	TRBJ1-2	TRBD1	TGTGCCAGCAGCCTTGGACAGGTGGGCTATGGCTACACCTTC	CASSLGQVGYGYTF
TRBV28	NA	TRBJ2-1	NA	TGTGCCAGCACCCAATCCCAAATGGAGCGGTTGGCCTACAATGAGCAGTTCTTC	CASTQSQMERLAYNEQFF
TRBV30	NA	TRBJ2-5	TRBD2	TGTGCCTGGAGTGTACGAGGGAAGCGGGAGGGCCAAAGCCGGGAAGGGACCCAGTACTTC	CAWSVRGKREGQSREGTQYF
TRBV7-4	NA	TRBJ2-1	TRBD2	TGTGCCAGCACCTCTTTGCGGGAGAACAAGAATGAGCAGTTCTTC	CASTSLRENKNEQFF
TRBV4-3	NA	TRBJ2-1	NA	TGCGCCAGCAGCCAAGCCCGCGGGACCTACCCGGATGAGCAGTTCTTC	CASSQARGTYPDEQFF